These 14 T cell receptor beta chains share one sample of origin, sequenced in a study of blood T cell repertoires in COVID-19. Sequencing was performed with immunoSEQ multiplex PCR; in TCRdb, only in-frame clones are kept and a portion is missing. The table records roughly 100,000 clones, 86% of them present only once. Material: peripheral blood. Source of these receptors: a woman over 75 with acute or convalescent COVID-19.

This clone was counted a few times. This chain joins TRBV5-1 and TRBJ1-3; TRBD1 matches 7 bases. Germline lookup yields CDR1 SGHRS and CDR2 YFSETQ. The trim removed 0 bases at V and 4 bases at J, leaving 4 bases unmatched. The CDR3 has 15 residues. The CDR3 DNA is TGCGCCAGCAGCTTGGCAACAGGGGAAGGAAACACCATATATTTT. Translation: CASSLATGEGNTIYF.

The V and J genes are TRBV7-2 and TRBJ2-1; TRBD2 matches 15 bases. The ends lost 3 bases at V and 5 bases at J; junction bases unmatched: 11. The CDR3 covers 19 residues. Germline V gives CDR1 SGHTA, CDR2 FQGNSA. This CDR3 reads CASSFRTSGGGTQNNEQFF. The CDR3 DNA sequence: TGTGCCAGCAGCTTCAGGACTAGCGGGGGGGGGACCCAAAACAATGAGCAGTTCTTC.

The V and J genes are TRBV24-1 and TRBJ2-5; 11 bases agree with TRBD2. Looked up from germline, CDR1 is KGHDR and CDR2 is SFDVKD. This CDR3 region has 15 residues. The V segment lost 3 bases and the J segment 1 base; nucleotides outside the gene matches: 0. The CDR3 DNA follows: TGTGCCACCAGTGATGGACTAGCGGGCCAAGAGACCCAGTACTTC. The encoded protein is CATSDGLAGQETQYF.

Of note for this clone: The junction departs from the called germline gene at one end, perhaps through a read error. CDR3 coding DNA: TGTGCCAGCAGCCCCTCCGGGGACACCCGGGAGCTGTTTTTT. It codes for CASSPSGDTRELFF. The V gene is TRBV4-2, the J gene TRBJ2-2; tentative D call: TRBD1 (6 bases). Germline-derived CDR1 and CDR2 are LGHNA and YNFKEQ. The CDR3 runs to 14 residues.

The chain couples TRBV5-8 to TRBJ1-2; 9 positions match TRBD1. Losses at the gene ends were 6 bases for V and 4 bases for J; bases not matched to a gene: 7. The CDR3 runs to 14 residues. In germline, CDR1 is SGHTS, CDR2 YDEGEE. The CDR3 loop reads CASKLRGQGYGYTF. For the CDR3, the DNA is TGTGCCAGCAAATTACGGGGACAGGGCTATGGCTACACCTTC.

The genes are TRBV6-5 and TRBJ1-5, with 10 positions matching TRBD1. This CDR3 is built from 15 residues. With 5 bases clipped from V and 4 bases from J, the junction kept 5 bases outside the gene matches. Germline CDR1 and CDR2: MNHEY and SVGAGI. DNA for the CDR3: TGTGCCAGCAGTCCGGGGGGACAGGGGAATCAGCCCCAGCATTTT. Its translation is CASSPGGQGNQPQHF.

This rearrangement joins TRBV12-3 or TRBV12-4 to TRBJ2-1; 10 bases map to TRBD2. With 7 bases clipped from V and 8 bases from J, the junction kept 5 bases outside the gene matches. This CDR3 region has 13 residues. In DNA form, the CDR3 reads TGTGCCAGCAAGCGGGGGGGAGGCTATGAGCAGTTCTTC. Residues: CASKRGGGYEQFF.

The rearrangement links TRBV9 to TRBJ1-4, with a possible D match to TRBD1 (6 bases). Germline loops: CDR1 SGDLS, CDR2 YYNGEE. This CDR3 comprises 14 residues. Trimming took 3 bases from V and 6 from J, leaving 12 bases between them. The CDR3 nucleotides read TGTGCCAGCAGCGCCAGCGGGGGCGATGAAAAACTGTTTTTT. Amino acid sequence: CASSASGGDEKLFF.

This clone was observed a few times. The chain uses TRBV27 and TRBJ1-1; perhaps TRBD1 as D (5 bases). Germline-derived CDR1 and CDR2 are MNHEY and SMNVEV (reference sequence). This CDR3 comprises 15 residues. V lost 4 bases, J lost 0 bases, and 12 bases lay in between. The CDR3 reads CASSWGVPLNTEAFF. For the CDR3, the DNA is TGTGCCAGCAGTTGGGGGGTCCCCCTGAACACTGAAGCTTTCTTT.

This clone has just one count. The chain is built from TRBV23-1 and TRBJ2-3; a weak D match, TRBD1 (7 bases). TRBV23-1 carries the ORF label, with uncertain function. V was clipped by 3 bases and J by 6 bases, with 10 bases between them. This CDR3 has 13 amino acids. Written as DNA, the CDR3 is TGCGCCAGCAGTCACAGGGGGGCCGATACGCAGTATTTT. Translated: CASSHRGADTQYF.

In this sample, this clone turned up a few times. The chain combines TRBV7-9 with TRBJ2-5; TRBD1 aligns across 7 bases. V lost 4 bases, J lost 2 bases, and 7 bases stayed unmatched. Germline CDR1 is SEHNR and CDR2 is FQNEAQ (reference sequence). CDR3 length: 15 residues. DNA of the CDR3: TGTGCCAGCAGCTCAAGGACAGGCTGGCAAGAGACCCAGTACTTC. It translates to CASSSRTGWQETQYF. The full variable domain, in which reference TRBV7-9 and TRBJ2-5 provide the parts outside the CDR3, is DTGVSQNPRHKITKRGQNVTFRCDPISEHNRLYWYRQTLGQGPEFLTYFQNEAQLEKSRLLSDRFSAERPKGSFSTLEIQRTEQGDSAMYLCASSSRTGWQETQYFGPGTRLLVL.

CDR3: CANDRGNQPQHF. CDR3 coding DNA: TGTGCCAACGACAGGGGCAATCAGCCCCAGCATTTT. V gene TRBV3-1 (or the pseudogene TRBV3-2) combines with J gene TRBJ1-5; TRBD1 matches 7 bases. The CDR3 length is 12 residues. Germline V gene sequence: CDR1 LGHDT, CDR2 YNNKEL (reference sequence). With V trimmed by 10 bases and J by 2 bases, 2 bases remained unmatched.

This rearrangement joins TRBV10-3 to TRBJ2-2; 9 bases map to TRBD1. Trimming took 3 bases from V and 7 from J; bases not matched to a gene: 6. Looked up from germline, CDR1 is ENHRY and CDR2 is SYGVKD. The CDR3 sequence is 15 residues long. The CDR3 coding sequence is TGTGCCATCAGTGACCCCGACAGGGGGGGCGGGGAGCTGTTTTTT. This encodes CAISDPDRGGGELFF.

In its sample, this clone was seen a few times. The chain uses TRBV7-2 and TRBJ2-7; D gene unclear. Germline V gene data show CDR1 as SGHTA and CDR2 as FQGNSA. The CDR3 sequence is 15 residues long. Trimming cost V 0 bases and J 2 bases, with 11 bases left between them. The CDR3 loop is CASSLAPLLTYEQYF. Written as DNA, the CDR3 is TGTGCCAGCAGCTTAGCGCCTCTGCTAACCTACGAGCAGTACTTC.